The T cell receptor (beta chain) under discussion was sequenced for a study of post-analysis software for immune sequencing data. With 3 bases removed from V and 2 bases from J, the gap between germline ends came to 6 bases. Germline V CDR1 and CDR2: DFQATT, SNEGSKA (reference sequence). CDR3 length: 12 residues. The study, taken as a whole, reports: In patients, TRBV5-6, TRBV5-1 and TRBV20-1 belonged to five TRBV segments found more frequently than in controls.

Unique molecular identifiers featured in each of the TCR beta cDNA libraries. One entry per CDR3 protein results from TCRdb running MiXCR on the PCR reads. The profile shows a few hundred thousand distinct CDR3 sequences, roughly 36% of them singletons. A word on this clonotype: Its specificity is not known.

The chain has TRBV20-1 and TRBJ2-3; D call uncertain. The TCR comes from a girl aged 10 to 17 with multiple sclerosis. The sequencing input was blood. The CDR3 nucleotides read TGCAGTGCTAGTTATAACACAGATACGCAGTATTTT. Its protein is CSASYNTDTQYF.